Listed here are 30 T cell receptor beta chains from one sample, sequenced in a study of regulatory T cells in long-lasting Graves disease (dated by TCRdb to the early 2020s). Library creation used multiplex PCR. Instrument on record: Illumina HiSeq 4000. iRepertoire HTBI primers and Arm-PCR amplification of CDR3 regions were used to construct TCR beta libraries. The public reads were run again by TCRdb, first through fastp at Q25 and then through MiXCR, and only productive beta chains were kept. When rows share a CDR3 protein, they turn into one entry using the most common DNA and genes. A total of some 470,000 distinct CDR3 sequences appear in this sample, roughly 21% of them only once. The ten top clones hold roughly 7.1% of the sample. The time point label corresponds to: persistent/refractory GD, antithyroid drugs over 5 years with positive TRAb. For both TCR sequencing and RNA sequencing, RNA was extracted from PBMCs in TRIzol.

Sequenced here: peripheral blood mononuclear cells (PBMCs), sampled when the disease was refractory, from a patient treated with antithyroid drugs. All receptors come from a female donor with Graves disease.

This clonotype came up many times. J is TRBJ2-7 and V is TRBV7-6; D is tentatively TRBD1 or TRBD2 (7 bases each). The V gene's germline CDR1 is SGHVS and CDR2 FNYEAQ. Trimming took off 1 base at V and 3 bases at J, with 16 bases between the two ends. The CDR3 consists of 16 residues. The CDR3 region is CASSLERGGTDYEQYF. The CDR3 DNA is TGTGCCAGCAGCTTAGAGCGGGGAGGGACAGACTACGAGCAGTACTTC.

The table lists this clonotype with many counts. The V and J genes are TRBV12-3 or TRBV12-4 and TRBJ2-7, with TRBD2 identical over 16 bases. This CDR3 is built from 17 residues. J was trimmed by 0 bases and V by 5 bases; bases with no gene match: 4. The CDR3 protein is CASSPGTSGGASYEQYF. The CDR3 DNA reads TGTGCCAGCAGTCCGGGGACTAGCGGGGGGGCCTCCTACGAGCAGTACTTC.

The rearrangement joins TRBV13 to TRBJ2-5, with D tentatively TRBD1 (6 bases). Germline CDR1 PRHDT, CDR2 FYEKMQ (reference sequence). The CDR3 loop spans 13 amino acids. V lost 5 bases and J lost 5, with 12 bases in between. The CDR3 DNA follows: TGTGCCAGCAGCCGGGGACATCCCGAGACCCAGTACTTC. This encodes CASSRGHPETQYF.

This clonotype was counted only a few times. The V and J genes are TRBV28 and TRBJ2-7, with D uncertain. V lost 5 bases and J 3 bases, leaving 23 bases between the germline ends. This CDR3 has 17 amino acids. Germline V CDR1 and CDR2: MDHEN, SYDVKM. CDR3 sequence (DNA): TGTGCCAGCAGTATCAAAGCCCTGGGCCCGGGCTTCTACGAGCAGTACTTC. This codes for CASSIKALGPGFYEQYF.

The chain carries TRBV20-1 and TRBJ1-1; D remains unclear. CDR1 is DFQATT and CDR2 is SNEGSKA in the germline V gene (reference sequence). Deletions cut 7 bases from V and 1 base from J, with 10 bases between. The CDR3 contains 12 residues. CDR3 DNA sequence: TGCAGTGTAAGGGAAAGGAACACTGAAGCTTTCTTT. It specifies CSVRERNTEAFF.

The sample holds many counts of this clonotype. This chain connects TRBV15 to TRBJ2-7; 9 positions match TRBD1. Trimming took 6 bases from V and 5 from J; bases not matched to a gene: 8. Germline V CDR1 and CDR2: LNHNV, YYDKDF (reference sequence). The CDR3 contains 14 residues. CDR3 protein: CATSLGQGRHEQYF. The CDR3 DNA is TGTGCCACCAGTCTAGGACAGGGGAGGCACGAGCAGTACTTC. The whole variable domain, remainder taken from reference TRBV15 and TRBJ2-7, is DAMVIQNPRYQVTQFGKPVTLSCSQTLNHNVMYWYQQKSSQAPKLLFHYYDKDFNNEADTPDNFQSRRPNTSFCFLDIRSPGLGDTAMYLCATSLGQGRHEQYFGPGTRLTVT.

The rearrangement links TRBV19 to TRBJ1-5; TRBD1 is a possible D gene (5 bases). The CDR3 runs to 14 residues. The germline V and J ends were trimmed by 6 bases and 6 bases, with 15 bases remaining between them. Germline CDR1 LNHDA, CDR2 SQIVND (reference sequence). CDR3 sequence: CASRYGAGPQPQHF. As DNA, the CDR3 is TGTGCCAGTAGGTATGGGGCAGGGCCTCAGCCCCAGCATTTT.

This clonotype was observed a handful of times. This chain links TRBV20-1 with TRBJ2-2; D gene uncertain. Germline CDR1 reads DFQATT; CDR2 reads SNEGSKA (reference sequence). The CDR3 is 13 residues long. V lost 0 bases and J 2 bases, leaving 4 bases between the germline ends. CDR3 sequence: CSARDGNTGELFF. Here the CDR3 DNA reads TGCAGTGCTAGAGATGGAAACACCGGGGAGCTGTTTTTT.

This clonotype has a single count. A much larger clone differs by one base, so this may be a read error. V is TRBV6-1 and J is TRBJ1-2; D gene unclear. V was clipped by 0 bases and J by 5 bases, with 22 bases between them. The CDR3 runs to 18 residues. Looked up from germline, CDR1 is MNHNS and CDR2 is SASEGT. The CDR3 region is CASSEAPPRRVWRYGYTF. The CDR3 DNA sequence: TGTGCCAGCAGTGAAGCGCCGCCTCGTAGGGTATGGCGATATGGCTACACCTTC.

This clonotype was seen repeatedly, ten times or more. This chain uses TRBV20-1 with TRBJ2-5, with a tentative D call TRBD2 (5 bases). Germline-derived CDR1 and CDR2 are DFQATT and SNEGSKA (reference sequence). The CDR3 covers 14 residues. V lost 6 bases and J lost 7, with 21 bases in between. CDR3 bases: TGCAGTGCCACCCACCCCGGACTCCCCGGGACCCAGTACTTC. Translation gives CSATHPGLPGTQYF.

This clonotype was recorded many times. Here the CDR3 DNA reads TGTGCCAGCAGCCCAGGACAGGATCAGCCCCAGCATTTT. This translates into CASSPGQDQPQHF. This chain uses TRBV12-3 or TRBV12-4 with TRBJ1-5, with TRBD1 matching over 7 bases. With V trimmed by 6 bases and J by 5 bases, 4 bases remained unmatched. CDR3 length: 13 residues.

This chain joins TRBV19 and TRBJ1-2; D not resolved. This CDR3 spans 11 amino acids. Germline V gives CDR1 LNHDA, CDR2 SQIVND (reference sequence). The V gene lost 8 bases and the J gene lost 1 base, with 5 bases spanning the gap. The DNA of the CDR3 is TGTGCCAGTCAGGATAACTATGGCTACACCTTC. This sequence encodes CASQDNYGYTF.

This clonotype showed up just a few times. V gene TRBV12-3 or TRBV12-4 combines with J gene TRBJ2-2; the D is unclear. With 5 bases removed from V and 9 bases from J, the gap between germline ends came to 13 bases. The CDR3 extends over 13 amino acids. The CDR3 is CASSPPLKRELFF. The CDR3 bases are TGTGCCAGCAGTCCGCCGCTTAAACGGGAGCTGTTTTTT.

This clonotype was counted between two and nine times. The gene calls are TRBV2 and TRBJ2-6; tentative D call: TRBD2 (5 bases). The V gene's germline CDR1 is SNHLY and CDR2 FYNNEI. The CDR3 is 15 residues long. V lost 7 bases and J lost 0, with 10 bases in between. The CDR3 sequence is CASTDSPSGANVLTF. CDR3 nucleotide sequence: TGTGCCAGCACGGACTCCCCCTCTGGGGCCAACGTCCTGACTTTC.

In its sample, this clonotype was seen a few times. V usage is TRBV10-3 and J usage is TRBJ2-7, with 8 bases that match TRBD1. Germline CDR1 reads ENHRY; CDR2 reads SYGVKD. Trimming took 0 bases from V and 6 from J; bases not matched to a gene: 7. The CDR3 is 15 residues long. The CDR3 here is CAISESRLDRGEQYF. The CDR3 DNA reads as TGTGCCATCAGTGAGTCCCGTTTAGACAGGGGCGAGCAGTACTTC.

The table lists this clonotype with many counts. The chain is built from TRBV6-1 and TRBJ2-7; 13 nucleotides align to TRBD2. Trimming took 6 bases from V and 7 from J; bases not matched to a gene: 9. The CDR3 is made up of 15 amino acids. CDR1 and CDR2 from the germline V gene are MNHNS and SASEGT. CDR3 protein: CASSSGLAGAGEQYF. CDR3 DNA sequence: TGTGCCAGCAGCTCCGGACTAGCGGGAGCGGGTGAGCAGTACTTC.

This clonotype is a singleton in its sample. This chain uses TRBV24-1 with TRBJ1-5; no clear D. The germline V gene has CDR1 KGHDR and CDR2 SFDVKD. The CDR3 consists of 15 residues. V lost 5 bases and J lost 2, with 12 bases in between. This CDR3 is CATSGRGGRNQPQHF. CDR3 nucleotide sequence: TGTGCCACCAGTGGTAGAGGAGGACGCAATCAGCCCCAGCATTTT.

The rearrangement uses TRBV3-1 and TRBJ2-2; the D call may be TRBD1 or TRBD2 (5 bases each). Germline V gene data show CDR1 as LGHDT and CDR2 as YNNKEL (reference sequence). The ends were cut back, 4 bases at V and 4 bases at J, with 13 bases in the middle. There are 15 residues in the CDR3. The CDR3 DNA reads TGTGCCAGCAGCCGTACAGGCAGCGGCACCGGGGAGCTGTTTTTT. The encoded protein is CASSRTGSGTGELFF.

This clonotype was counted many times. The CDR3 spells CASSDSANYGYTF. CDR3 sequence (DNA): TGTGCCAGCAGCGACAGCGCTAACTATGGCTACACCTTC. The chain has TRBV2 and TRBJ1-2; D might be TRBD1 (5 bases). Trimming left V 6 bases short and J 0 bases short, with 8 bases between. The germline CDR1 and CDR2 sequences are SNHLY and FYNNEI. This CDR3 contains 13 residues. The full variable domain, rest sourced from reference TRBV2 and TRBJ1-2, is EPEVTQTPSHQVTQMGQEVILRCVPISNHLYFYWYRQILGQKVEFLVSFYNNEISEKSEIFDDQFSVERPDGSNFTLKIRSTKLEDSAMYFCASSDSANYGYTFGSGTRLTVV.

This clonotype has ten or more counts. CDR3 nucleotide sequence: TGTGCCAGCATGAGGGGGAGCCGCGGCACCGGGGAGCTGTTTTTT. This encodes CASMRGSRGTGELFF. The chain uses TRBV28 and TRBJ2-2; perhaps TRBD1 as D (6 bases). Germline CDR1 MDHEN, CDR2 SYDVKM. Trimming shortened V by 7 bases and J by 4 bases, and 16 bases separated the two germline ends. This CDR3 has 15 residues.

This clonotype was seen many times. V gene TRBV11-2 combines with J gene TRBJ2-7; 7 nucleotides align to TRBD1. CDR3 length: 14 amino acids. V was clipped by 6 bases and J by 3 bases; unmatched bases: 8. CDR1 and CDR2 (germline): SGHAT, FQNNGV. CDR3 DNA: TGTGCCAGCAGTCAGTTGGACAGGAGCTACGAGCAGTACTTC. It specifies CASSQLDRSYEQYF.

Concerning this clonotype: With a far larger clone one base away, a read error is the likely cause. The rearrangement links TRBV11-3 to TRBJ1-4; D may be TRBD1 (5 bases). Germline V gene lookup returns CDR1 SGHNT and CDR2 YENEEA. The CDR3 runs 13 residues. The CDR3 bases are TGTGCCGGCAGCTTTCCGGGGGATGAAAAACTGTTTTTT. Protein sequence: CAGSFPGDEKLFF.

The rearrangement joins TRBV18 to TRBJ1-5; 9 nucleotides agree with TRBD1. Germline lookup yields CDR1 KGHSH and CDR2 LQKENI. The CDR3 sequence is 16 residues long. V shed 0 bases, J shed 4 bases, and the junction held 4 bases outside the gene matches. This CDR3 is CASSPPGGTGNQPQHF. Here the CDR3 DNA reads TGTGCCAGCTCACCACCAGGCGGGACAGGGAATCAGCCCCAGCATTTT.

At least ten counts were recorded for this clonotype. This chain uses TRBV7-2 with TRBJ1-4; no reliable D call. Trimming removed 1 base from V and 0 bases from J, with 9 bases in between. This CDR3 region has 16 residues. In germline, CDR1 is SGHTA, CDR2 FQGNSA. CDR3 loop: CASSLGRSATNEKLFF. Here the CDR3 DNA reads TGTGCCAGCAGCTTAGGAAGGAGTGCAACTAATGAAAAACTGTTTTTT.

This clonotype occurred a few times. V is TRBV30 and J is TRBJ1-2, with TRBD1 as a possible D gene (5 bases). CDR3 length: 14 residues. V was pared by 1 base and J by 8 bases, with 17 bases between. From germline, CDR1 is GTSNPN and CDR2 SVGIG (reference sequence). CDR3 residues: CAWSDRGHTGGYTF. The CDR3 DNA sequence: TGTGCCTGGAGTGACCGGGGCCATACCGGAGGCTACACCTTC.

The chain joins TRBV7-2 to TRBJ1-1; 10 nucleotides line up with TRBD1. Germline lookup yields CDR1 SGHTA and CDR2 FQGNSA. The trim removed 6 bases at V and 3 bases at J, leaving 4 bases unmatched. The CDR3 is 14 amino acids. The CDR3 sequence: CASRDRGLDTEAFF. Written as DNA, the CDR3 is TGTGCCAGCAGAGACAGGGGGCTAGACACTGAAGCTTTCTTT.

The table lists this clonotype with many counts. V usage is TRBV28 and J usage is TRBJ2-5, with 10 positions matching TRBD2. This CDR3 is 16 amino acids long. The germline V gene has CDR1 MDHEN and CDR2 SYDVKM. V lost 2 bases, J lost 5 bases, and 8 bases stayed unmatched. CDR3 bases: TGTGCCAGCAGTTTAGATCTAGCGGGAGTCCGGGAGACCCAGTACTTC. Translated, it gives CASSLDLAGVRETQYF.

This clonotype was recorded at least ten times. V and J are TRBV28 and TRBJ1-1; TRBD1 matches at 9 bases. The CDR3 consists of 14 residues. The trim removed 8 bases at V and 1 base at J, leaving 5 bases unmatched. Germline V gene sequence: CDR1 MDHEN, CDR2 SYDVKM. The CDR3: CASGTDRGNTEAFF. CDR3 bases: TGTGCCAGCGGAACGGACAGGGGGAACACTGAAGCTTTCTTT.

This clonotype was found a few times. The chain carries TRBV12-3 or TRBV12-4 and TRBJ2-3; 10 nucleotides agree with TRBD2. The CDR3 length is 16 residues. The J segment lost 0 bases and the V segment lost 5 bases, leaving 5 bases of the junction unmatched. As DNA, the CDR3 is TGTGCCAGCAGTCGCCTAGCGGGAGAGAGCACAGATACGCAGTATTTT. Protein sequence: CASSRLAGESTDTQYF.

This chain uses TRBV6-1 with TRBJ2-5, with no clear D. The V gene lost 6 bases and the J gene lost 10 bases, with 21 bases spanning the gap. The CDR3 is made up of 14 amino acids. Per germline, CDR1 MNHNS and CDR2 SASEGT. CDR3 loop: CASSQPNLIEDQYF. The CDR3 DNA reads as TGTGCCAGCAGCCAGCCAAACCTCATCGAGGACCAGTACTTC.